This T cell receptor (beta chain) was identified during a study of PD-L1 blockade in urothelial cancer (TCRdb year 2017). Notes on the research overall: Therapy was started in the mid-2010s for all patients, and atezolizumab 1,200 mg was administered intravenously every 3 weeks. About 90% of the roughly 29 patients were males with bladder-origin urothelial cancer, and 18 of 29 reported a prior smoking history. Patients had an ECOG performance status of 0 or 1 and had received between 0 and 3 prior chemotherapy regimens. Blood samples were analyzed at two time points: 3 weeks after treatment start (second dose) and 6 weeks after treatment start. Blood samples gave median yields of approximately 130,000 T cells and around 88,000 unique TCRs, along with a median clonality of about 0.084. The study, an exploratory multi-omic analysis, examined somatic, immune and clinical correlates of response to PD-L1 blockade with atezolizumab in urothelial cancer. Pretreatment tumor samples, along with matched peripheral blood serially collected before and after atezolizumab treatment, were subjected to TCR sequencing. Progression-free survival longer than 6 months counted as durable clinical benefit, and TCR features were additionally tested against both progression-free and overall survival. In the same patients who had TCR sequencing, pretreatment tumors also underwent whole exome sequencing and RNA sequencing. Fewer than ten patients reached durable clinical benefit, while 15 to 20 patients did not. Pretreatment blood TCR-seq was available for about 27 patients, at least one posttreatment blood collection was obtained for about 25 patients, and tumor TCR-seq was available for about 25 patients.

What the authors observed across the whole study: Small sample size (n ≈ 29) and many exploratory analyses mean the results are intended to be hypothesis-generating. A pretreatment peripheral blood TCR clonality below the median was linked to improved progression-free and overall survival. Greater expansion of tumor-associated TCR clones in peripheral blood 3 weeks after the start of treatment was observed in patients with durable benefit (n of about 20, p = 0.022).

CDR1 is given as SGHAT and CDR2 as FQNNGV, both from the germline V gene. V loses 5 bases of germline sequence and J loses 4 bases, and the interval between the two ends is 18 bases. CDR3 length: 15 amino acids, cysteine to phenylalanine. The kept DNA is CDR3 alone, 45 bases in frame from the first base. A few counts support this clone. Its binding antigen is unknown. There are no base qualities to consult, and no much larger clone falls within one base. Read against the paper, the sample's time point label means: pretreatment peripheral blood. The cohort included about 29 patients with locally advanced or metastatic urothelial carcinoma who were treated at Memorial Sloan Kettering on a trial protocol. Peripheral blood mononuclear cells were collected from each patient pretreatment and during treatment, giving between 1 and 8 total time points per patient. The Qiagen DNeasy Blood extraction kit was used to purify genomic DNA from total PBMCs and tumor samples. PBMCs were collected pretreatment and during treatment and were isolated and stored as previously described.

Each PCR received spiked-in synthetic TCR analog templates so that absolute template abundance could be estimated from read counts. TCRbeta CDR3 regions were amplified from genomic DNA with bias-controlled V and J gene primers using the immunoSEQ assay. Rearranged TCRbeta segments were sequenced at approximately 20X coverage. On the authors' methods: Sequencing errors were corrected by clustering and CDR3s were annotated against IMGT to assign V, D and J genes. Downstream analyses used only productive TCRbeta rearrangements and left out out-of-frame or stop-codon sequences. Clonality was calculated as one minus the Shannon entropy normalized by the log of the number of unique productive sequences. Fisher's exact test with Benjamini-Hochberg correction, using a cutoff of adjusted p below 0.01, was how clones that differed between time points or between blood and tumor were identified. This immuneACCESS table, as held by TCRdb, lists in-frame sequences with V and J called but not all clones. Of the missing ones, under half trace to an unresolved V gene in checked studies; the others have no known cause. V, J and clone size are taken as reported in that table, and D and trimming were inferred from the DNA itself. This sample is represented by approximately 32,000 clones; approximately 80% of them were singletons. Almost 7% of the sample is taken by the ten largest.

This sequence uses TRBV11-2 and TRBJ2-7; possibly the D gene is TRBD2, per 7 matching bases. The sequenced sample was PBMCs, obtained around atezolizumab (anti-PD-L1) treatment. This sequence was found in a man in his 60s with urothelial cancer. The DNA sequence is TGTGCCAGCAGCGGGGGGGCAGAAAGAGAATACGAGCAGTACTTC. Translated, this is CASSGGAEREYEQYF.